This T cell receptor beta chain was found in a study of T cells in Graves' hyperthyroidism and ophthalmopathy. The germline gives CDR1 MDHEN, CDR2 SYDVKM. The germline V and J ends were trimmed by 6 bases and 8 bases, with 22 bases remaining between them. The CDR3 sequence is 16 residues long. Amplified TCR beta CDR3 regions derived from RNA transcripts. The TCR CDR3 was amplified in a first-round RT-PCR using the HTBI primer set. MiXCR, applied by TCRdb to the multiplex PCR reads, yields one record per CDR3 protein. The sample has some 420,000 distinct CDR3 sequences, around 15% seen once. This clonotype was seen many times.

The receptor comes from a woman aged 18-35 years with Graves' hyperthyroidism. The sequencing input was blood. The genes are TRBV28 and TRBJ1-4, with D uncertain. The CDR3 bases are TGTGCCAGCAGGGAGCAGATCCGGGCCAAAGGGGAAAAACTGTTTTTT. Encoded protein: CASREQIRAKGEKLFF.